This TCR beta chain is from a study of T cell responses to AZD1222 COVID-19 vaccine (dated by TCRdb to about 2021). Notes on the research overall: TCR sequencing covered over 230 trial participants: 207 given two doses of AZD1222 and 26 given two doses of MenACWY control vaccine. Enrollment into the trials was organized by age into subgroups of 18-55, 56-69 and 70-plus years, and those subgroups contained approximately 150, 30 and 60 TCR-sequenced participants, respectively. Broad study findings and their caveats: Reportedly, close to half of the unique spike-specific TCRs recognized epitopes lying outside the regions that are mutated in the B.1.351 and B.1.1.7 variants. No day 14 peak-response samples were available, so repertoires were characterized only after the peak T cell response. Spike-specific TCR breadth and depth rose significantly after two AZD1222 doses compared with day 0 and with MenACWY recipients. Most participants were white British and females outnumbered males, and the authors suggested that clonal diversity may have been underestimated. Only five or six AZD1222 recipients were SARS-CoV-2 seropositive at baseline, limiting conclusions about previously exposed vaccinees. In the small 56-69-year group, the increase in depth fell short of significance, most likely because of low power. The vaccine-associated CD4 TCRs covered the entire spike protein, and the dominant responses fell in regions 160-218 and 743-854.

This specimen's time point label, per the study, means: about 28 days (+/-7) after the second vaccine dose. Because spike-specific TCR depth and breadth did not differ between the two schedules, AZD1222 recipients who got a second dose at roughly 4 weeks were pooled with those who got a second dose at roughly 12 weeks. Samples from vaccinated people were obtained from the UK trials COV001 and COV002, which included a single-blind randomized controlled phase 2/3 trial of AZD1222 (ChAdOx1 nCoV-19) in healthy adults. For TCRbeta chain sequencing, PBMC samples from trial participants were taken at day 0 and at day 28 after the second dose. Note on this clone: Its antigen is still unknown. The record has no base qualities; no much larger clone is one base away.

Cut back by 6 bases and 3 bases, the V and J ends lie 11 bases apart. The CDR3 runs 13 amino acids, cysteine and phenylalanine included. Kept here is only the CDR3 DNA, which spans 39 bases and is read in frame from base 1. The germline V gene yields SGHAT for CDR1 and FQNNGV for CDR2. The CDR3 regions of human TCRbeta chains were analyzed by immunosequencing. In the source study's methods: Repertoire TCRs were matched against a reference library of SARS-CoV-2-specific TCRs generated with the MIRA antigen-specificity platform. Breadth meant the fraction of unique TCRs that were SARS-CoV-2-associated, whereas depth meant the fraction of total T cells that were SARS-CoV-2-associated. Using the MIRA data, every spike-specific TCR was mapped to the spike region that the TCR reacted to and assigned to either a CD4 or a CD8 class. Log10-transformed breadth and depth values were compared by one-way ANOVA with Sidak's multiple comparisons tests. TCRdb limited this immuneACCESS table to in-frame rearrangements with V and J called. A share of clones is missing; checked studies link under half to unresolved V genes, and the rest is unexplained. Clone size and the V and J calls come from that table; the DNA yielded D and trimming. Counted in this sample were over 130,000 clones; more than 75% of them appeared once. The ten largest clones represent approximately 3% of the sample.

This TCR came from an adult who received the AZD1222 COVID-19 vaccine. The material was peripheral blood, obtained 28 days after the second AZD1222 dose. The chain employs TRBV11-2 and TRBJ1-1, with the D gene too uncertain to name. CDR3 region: CASSFLLDTEAFF. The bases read TGTGCCAGCAGTTTTCTTCTGGACACTGAAGCTTTCTTT.